Each of the 8 T cell receptor beta chains below was sequenced from the same sample in a study of T cell clonality in common variable immunodeficiency. Assay: immunoSEQ multiplex PCR; the TCRdb copy retains only in-frame clones and omits some. The sample presents 55,000 or so clones, none singletons. The sample was peripheral blood mononuclear cells. Receptors originate from a person aged 18 to 70 in good health.

As to this clone: The read stops 3 residues short of the end of the CDR3; the missing end is completed from the germline J gene. This sequence joins TRBV19 and TRBJ1-2, with D maybe TRBD1 (5 bases). V shed 5 bases and J shed 4 bases, with 23 bases lying between them. Germline lookup yields CDR1 LNHDA and CDR2 SQIVND (reference sequence). CDR3 size: 17 residues. The CDR3 sequence: CASSSRRGSILSYGYTF. Partial CDR3 DNA: TGTGCCAGTAGTTCGAGACGGGGGTCGATTTTGAGCTATGGC.

At least ten counts were recorded for this clone. The observed sequence ends 3 residues before the CDR3 terminus, with the missing tail filled in from the germline J gene. The chain has TRBV7-2 and TRBJ1-1; D not resolved. The V gene lost 1 base and the J gene lost 6 bases, with 12 bases spanning the gap. Germline V gene lookup returns CDR1 SGHTA and CDR2 FQGNSA. The CDR3 covers 14 residues. The CDR3 reads CASSLEEGSAEAFF. CDR3 DNA (partial): TGTGCCAGCAGCTTAGAAGAGGGCTCGGCTGAA.

This clone appeared many times. The sequenced fragment ends 3 residues before the CDR3 boundary, so the rest is inferred from the germline J gene. This chain links TRBV5-1 with TRBJ2-3; maybe TRBD1 (6 bases). Germline CDR1 is SGHRS and CDR2 is YFSETQ. This CDR3 is 14 amino acids long. The CDR3 loop is CASSLVAGEETQYF. The sequenced CDR3 bases are TGCGCCAGCAGCTTGGTGGCAGGGGAAGAGACG.

The table lists this clone with a few counts. A much larger clone sits a single nucleotide away, making a read error possible. The missing CDR3 end, 3 residues past where the read stops, is filled in from the germline J gene. The gene calls are TRBV19 and TRBJ2-2; weak D call: TRBD2 (6 bases). This CDR3 is built from 15 residues. Germline V gene lookup returns CDR1 LNHDA and CDR2 SQIVND (reference sequence). This CDR3 is CASTPLGTQNEKLFF. Incomplete CDR3 DNA: TGTGCCAGTACCCCTCTCGGGACTCAAAATGAAAAG.

With regard to this clone: The read is 3 residues too short to cover the CDR3 end, so that end is filled in from the germline J gene. The rearrangement joins TRBV11-2 to TRBJ2-7; TRBD2 matches at 11 bases. The trim removed 5 bases at V and 3 bases at J, leaving 6 bases unmatched. Germline V lookup: CDR1 SGHAT, CDR2 FQNNGV. This CDR3 comprises 15 residues. The CDR3 loop is CASSLGTSGYYEQYF. CDR3 bases read: TGTGCCAGCAGCCTTGGGACTAGCGGATACTACGAG.

This clone was counted many times. The sequence runs out 3 residues before the end of the CDR3; the remainder is reconstructed from the germline J gene. This chain uses TRBV20-1 with TRBJ1-4; 7 bases match TRBD1. The V gene's germline CDR1 is DFQATT and CDR2 SNEGSKA (reference sequence). The CDR3 length is 15 residues. CDR3 residues: CSAERDSSYNSPLFF. The part of the CDR3 DNA that was read is TGCAGTGCTGAAAGGGACAGCTCCTATAATTCACCA.

This clone was counted many times. The read comes to an end 3 residues before the CDR3 does, leaving the germline J gene to fill in the end. The chain uses TRBV7-3 and TRBJ2-3; 8 nucleotides match TRBD1. Per germline, CDR1 SGHTA and CDR2 FQGTGA. V lost 5 bases and J lost 5; bases outside the gene matches: 3. There are 13 residues in the CDR3. The CDR3 region is CASSPTGVDTQYF. Incomplete CDR3 DNA: TGTGCCAGCAGCCCGACAGGGGTAGATACG.

In this sample, this clone turned up a few times. Sequencing ends 3 residues short of the CDR3 end; the germline J gene provides the rest. This sequence joins TRBV18 and TRBJ2-1, with a tentative D call TRBD1 (7 bases). Germline CDR1 KGHSH, CDR2 LQKENI. With 4 bases removed from V and 2 bases from J, the gap between germline ends came to 9 bases. The length of the CDR3 is 14 residues. The DNA read from the CDR3 is TGTGCCAGCTCACGCGGGACAGCCTACAATGAG. It encodes CASSRGTAYNE. The entire CDR3 sequence reads CASSRGTAYNEQFF.